The rows below give T cell receptor beta chains drawn from one sample of a study of blood T cells in healthy people across ages. TCRdb re-called the 5' RACE reads through MiXCR, storing one row per CDR3 protein. This table has almost 550,000 distinct CDR3 sequences, approximately 25% appearing once. The data were also submitted as part of a second study, on T cells of mothers and their children.

Sequencing was performed on blood. The receptors stem from a boy younger than 18 in good health. Both conserved end residues are part of each CDR3. Fields, in order: clone size, D gene, J gene, V gene, CDR3 protein, CDR3 DNA. A D gene is named only where the DNA matches it firmly. Clone size appears in some rows only: once, few, many, or a class for an expanded clone.

few,.,TRBJ2-7,TRBV21-1,CASSGQRGGYEQYF,TGTGCCAGCAGCGGACAAAGGGGGGGCTACGAGCAGTACTTC
once,.,TRBJ1-1,TRBV28,CASSLVTYGTEAFF,TGTGCCAGCAGTTTGGTGACCTACGGGACTGAAGCTTTCTTT
.,TRBD2,TRBJ2-1,TRBV7-3,CASSLSSRGRARNEQFF,TGTGCCAGCAGCTTAAGTTCCCGCGGGAGGGCGAGGAATGAGCAGTTCTTC
few,.,TRBJ2-3,TRBV7-2,CASSTFGNTDTQYF,TGTGCCAGCAGCACTTTTGGGAACACAGATACGCAGTATTTT
.,TRBD1,TRBJ1-1,TRBV6-5,CASSYVRGLNTEAFF,TGTGCCAGCAGTTACGTCAGGGGGCTTAACACTGAAGCTTTCTTT
.,.,TRBJ2-7,TRBV2,CASSPQRSYYEQYF,TGTGCCAGCAGCCCCCAGAGGAGTTACTACGAGCAGTACTTC
.,.,TRBJ2-1,TRBV21-1,CASSKARTSPYNEQFF,TGTGCCAGCAGCAAAGCACGCACGTCTCCCTACAATGAGCAGTTCTTC
few,.,TRBJ2-1,TRBV29-1,CSVEYGQRANNEQFF,TGCAGCGTTGAGTACGGACAGAGAGCCAACAATGAGCAGTTCTTC
few,.,TRBJ1-4,TRBV5-1,CASSLASYATNEKLFF,TGCGCCAGCAGCTTGGCTAGCTACGCAACTAATGAAAAACTGTTTTTT
many,.,TRBJ1-4,TRBV7-2,CASSLRYGSTNEKLFF,TGTGCCAGCAGCCTTAGATACGGGTCAACTAATGAAAAACTGTTTTTT
.,.,TRBJ1-5,TRBV20-1,CSARRGVLSNQPQHF,TGCAGTGCTAGGAGGGGGGTTCTTAGCAATCAGCCCCAGCATTTT
few,.,TRBJ2-7,TRBV18,CASSPKEKGIYEQYF,TGTGCCAGCTCACCAAAGGAAAAGGGGATCTACGAGCAGTACTTC
.,TRBD1,TRBJ2-2,TRBV29-1,CSVAGGIGELFF,TGCAGCGTTGCAGGGGGAATCGGGGAGCTGTTTTTT
.,TRBD1,TRBJ2-3,TRBV6-2/TRBV6-3,CASSLQGAYSDTQYF,TGTGCCAGCAGTCTCCAGGGGGCCTACTCAGATACGCAGTATTTT
few,.,TRBJ2-1,TRBV29-1,CSVNGAEWNNEQFF,TGCAGCGTTAATGGAGCGGAGTGGAACAATGAGCAGTTCTTC
.,TRBD1,TRBJ1-2,TRBV14,CASSQRGGEPFYGYTF,TGTGCCAGCAGCCAAAGAGGGGGCGAACCTTTCTATGGCTACACCTTC
.,TRBD1,TRBJ2-7,TRBV9,CASSLGDRSEQYF,TGTGCCAGCAGCCTCGGGGACAGATCCGAGCAGTACTTC
.,.,TRBJ1-2,TRBV29-1,CSVEPTGFSYGCTF,.
.,TRBD1,TRBJ1-6,TRBV20-1,CSAPDRAGSYNSPLHF,TGCAGTGCTCCGGACAGGGCAGGCTCCTATAATTCACCCCTCCACTTT
.,TRBD2,TRBJ2-3,TRBV29-1,CSAIAGFSTDTQYF,TGCAGCGCAATAGCGGGATTTAGCACAGATACGCAGTATTTT
.,.,TRBJ1-4,TRBV11-2,CASSLVGWGGNEKLFF,TGTGCCAGCAGCTTAGTAGGATGGGGAGGGAATGAAAAACTGTTTTTT
few,.,TRBJ2-2,TRBV28,CASSLLSGGVTGELFF,TGTGCCAGCAGTTTACTTAGCGGAGGAGTGACCGGGGAGCTGTTTTTT
once,.,TRBJ2-7,TRBV7-9,CASSLAHPLEGYEQYF,TGTGCCAGCAGCTTAGCCCACCCCTTGGAGGGCTACGAGCAGTACTTC
.,.,TRBJ1-1,TRBV20-1,CSARDTPEAFF,TGCAGTGCTAGAGATACACCTGAAGCTTTCTTT
.,TRBD1,TRBJ2-7,TRBV29-1,CSVEMTGPRYEQYF,TGCAGCGTTGAAATGACAGGGCCCCGCTACGAGCAGTACTTC
.,.,TRBJ2-3,TRBV5-1,CASSFLASTDTQYF,TGCGCCAGCAGCTTCCTAGCCAGCACAGATACGCAGTATTTT
few,.,TRBJ2-7,TRBV28,CASSPPFGGLSEQYF,TGTGCCAGCAGCCCCCCGTTTGGAGGGCTAAGCGAGCAGTACTTC
.,TRBD1,TRBJ2-3,TRBV20-1,CSAPSRGRTDTQYF,TGCAGTGCTCCGAGTAGGGGGCGAACAGATACGCAGTATTTT
.,.,TRBJ1-2,TRBV5-1,CASSLFLAGQGYTF,TGCGCCAGCAGCTTGTTCCTAGCGGGGCAAGGCTACACCTTC